Here is one T cell receptor beta chain with its context. Antigen unknown. The source of the sample is a study of chemoradiotherapy in HPV16-positive cancers. Method: immunoSEQ multiplex PCR; TCRdb's copy keeps in-frame clones and lacks some. Here the sample spans 30,000 to 35,000 clones, 80% to 90% being singletons. Regarding the study as a whole: Better recurrence-free survival went with HPV-responsive T-cell expansion in HPV16-positive patients.

This sample comprised blood, obtained from a patient who underwent chemoradiotherapy. This sequence was found in a human donor with HPV-associated anogenital cancer.

CDR3 sequence (DNA): TGTGCCAGCAGCGAGGGACAGGGGGCCACTGAAGCTTTCTTT. Its protein is CASSEGQGATEAFF. This chain uses TRBV6-1 with TRBJ1-1; 12 nucleotides agree with TRBD1. CDR1 is MNHNS and CDR2 is SASEGT in the germline V gene. The CDR3 is 14 amino acids. V lost 6 bases to trimming and J lost 4 bases; unmatched junction nucleotides: 3.